These 5 T cell receptor beta chains were sequenced from one sample in a study of blood T cell repertoires in COVID-19 (dated by TCRdb to 2020 to 2021). The library was obtained by the immunoSEQ multiplex PCR assay. In its TCRdb copy, this immuneACCESS table keeps in-frame sequences only and misses some clones. Where compared with another copy, unresolved V genes explain less than half of these, and the others have no known cause. Here the sample has 40,000 to 55,000 clones; 90% occur a single time. In total, the top ten clones hold more than 7.5% of the sample. The specimen was peripheral blood. These receptors were taken from a woman at least 80 years old with acute or convalescent COVID-19.

CDR3 DNA sequence: TGTGCCAGCAGCTTGACAGGGGGCCTTGCGGGCAATCAGCCCCAGCATTTT. As protein: CASSLTGGLAGNQPQHF. The chain links TRBV7-9 to TRBJ1-5; TRBD1 aligns across 10 bases. The junction had 7 bases not matched to a gene; V was cut back by 3 bases and J by 2 bases. The V gene's germline CDR1 is SEHNR and CDR2 FQNEAQ (reference sequence). This CDR3 is built from 17 residues.

The V call is TRBV9, the J call TRBJ2-3; D call uncertain. V lost 4 bases to trimming and J lost 6 bases, with 12 bases between them. The germline CDR1 and CDR2 sequences are SGDLS and YYNGEE. The CDR3 contains 13 residues. CDR3 DNA sequence: TGTGCCAGCAGCCTCGGTTACGGGGATACGCAGTATTTT. Its protein is CASSLGYGDTQYF.

This chain joins TRBV4-1 and TRBJ2-1; TRBD2 matches 10 bases. The CDR3 consists of 16 residues. Germline CDR1 and CDR2: MGHRA and YSYEKL. V lost 0 bases to trimming and J lost 4 bases; unmatched junction nucleotides: 3. The DNA for the CDR3 is TGCGCCAGCAGCCAAGAAGGACTAGCGGTTTACAATGAGCAGTTCTTC. Translation gives CASSQEGLAVYNEQFF.

V gene TRBV7-2 combines with J gene TRBJ1-5, with unresolved D. Trimming took off 1 base at V and 4 bases at J, with 14 bases between the two ends. Germline-derived CDR1 and CDR2 are SGHTA and FQGNSA. The CDR3 is 16 residues long. The CDR3 sequence: CASSLVASGFNQPQHF. CDR3 DNA sequence: TGTGCCAGCAGCTTAGTCGCTAGCGGTTTTAATCAGCCCCAGCATTTT.

This rearrangement joins TRBV5-1 to TRBJ2-1, with TRBD2 matching over 13 bases. Germline lookup yields CDR1 SGHRS and CDR2 YFSETQ. V lost 7 bases to trimming and J lost 9 bases; unmatched junction nucleotides: 10. The CDR3 contains 15 residues. CDR3 bases: TGCGCCAGCTCAGATGGACTAGCGGGAGCCCGTGAGCAGTTCTTC. This sequence encodes CASSDGLAGAREQFF.